The 10 T cell receptor beta chains listed next were all sequenced from one sample in a study of shared clonotypes between healthy human individuals. Method: immunoSEQ multiplex PCR; TCRdb's copy keeps in-frame clones and lacks some. The data contain about 1.5 million clones, 95% to 99% of them singletons. Sequencing was carried out using naive CD4+ T cells sorted from blood. Indicated subset: CD45RA+ positively selected. These receptors all stem from a man aged 25-45 years in good health.

CDR3 protein: CASTPGEETDTQYF. The CDR3 DNA sequence: TGCGCCAGCACCCCGGGCGAAGAAACAGATACGCAGTATTTT. The chain joins TRBV5-1 to TRBJ2-3; D ambiguous. The CDR3 totals 14 residues. Germline V gene data show CDR1 as SGHRS and CDR2 as YFSETQ. The ends were cut back, 6 bases at V and 3 bases at J, with 14 bases in the middle.

The CDR3 bases are TGTGCCAGCAGCCAAGAGGAGTCTGGGGCCAACGTCCTGACTTTC. Its protein product is CASSQEESGANVLTF. V is TRBV4-2 and J is TRBJ2-6; D is uncertain. V lost 0 bases to trimming and J lost 1 base, with 4 bases between them. Germline loops: CDR1 LGHNA, CDR2 YNFKEQ. This CDR3 has 15 amino acids.

V usage is TRBV5-5 and J usage is TRBJ1-5; D might be TRBD1 (6 bases). The CDR3 is made up of 15 amino acids. Per germline, CDR1 SGHKS and CDR2 YYEKEE (reference sequence). Trimming cost V 3 bases and J 3 bases, with 13 bases left between them. CDR3 bases: TGTGCCAGCAGCTCCAGACAGGCCGTCAATCAGCCCCAGCATTTT. As protein: CASSSRQAVNQPQHF. Using reference TRBV5-5 and TRBJ1-5 for the parts outside the CDR3, the full variable domain is DAGVTQSPTHLIKTRGQQVTLRCSPISGHKSVSWYQQVLGQGPQFIFQYYEKEERGRGNFPDRFSARQFPNYSSELNVNALLLGDSALYLCASSSRQAVNQPQHFGDGTRLSIL.

The V gene is TRBV18, the J gene TRBJ1-5; D not resolved. Germline CDR1 and CDR2: KGHSH and LQKENI. V lost 2 bases to trimming and J lost 3 bases, with 5 bases between them. The CDR3 is 13 amino acids. The CDR3 DNA sequence: TGTGCCAGCTCACCAAGTTACAATCAGCCCCAGCATTTT. As protein: CASSPSYNQPQHF.

The chain is built from TRBV7-9 and TRBJ2-3; 13 nucleotides line up with TRBD2. In germline, CDR1 is SEHNR, CDR2 FQNEAQ (reference sequence). J lost 6 bases, V lost 5 bases, and 17 bases had no gene match. This CDR3 is built from 19 residues. In nucleotides, the CDR3 is TGTGCCAGCAGCCGTGGACTAGCGGGAGCTAGCCAGGGTCCGGATACGCAGTATTTT. It specifies CASSRGLAGASQGPDTQYF.

The chain is built from TRBV5-8 and TRBJ2-7, with D possibly matching TRBD2 (6 bases). The V end was cut by 4 bases, the J end by 3 bases, with 14 bases between. Per the germline V gene, CDR1 is SGHTS and CDR2 is YDEGEE. There are 14 residues in the CDR3. The CDR3 DNA is TGTGCCAGCAGCCGGGGGTTCCCCGACTACGAGCAGTACTTC. Residues: CASSRGFPDYEQYF. Combining the CDR3 with reference TRBV5-8 and TRBJ2-7 gives the whole variable domain EAGVTQSPTHLIKTRGQQATLRCSPISGHTSVYWYQQALGLGLQFLLWYDEGEERNRGNFPPRFSGRQFPNYSSELNVNALELEDSALYLCASSRGFPDYEQYFGPGTRLTVT.

The chain joins TRBV6-5 to TRBJ2-7; 9 positions match TRBD2. This CDR3 is built from 14 residues. The junction had 7 bases not matched to a gene; V was cut back by 6 bases and J by 4 bases. CDR1 MNHEY and CDR2 SVGAGI come from the germline V gene. CDR3 sequence (DNA): TGTGCCAGCAGCTCCGGGACTAGCCGGTACGAGCAGTACTTC. Translated: CASSSGTSRYEQYF.

V gene TRBV10-3 combines with J gene TRBJ2-1; D unresolved. The CDR3 extends over 11 amino acids. Germline CDR1 reads ENHRY; CDR2 reads SYGVKD. The V gene lost 2 bases and the J gene lost 10 bases, with 6 bases spanning the gap. For the CDR3, the DNA is TGTGCCATCAGTGAGCTGAGGGAGCAGTTCTTC. It translates to CAISELREQFF.

The DNA of the CDR3 is TGTGCCAGCAGCCCAGTGGGGTTTCCTAATGAAAAACTGTTTTTT. Its protein is CASSPVGFPNEKLFF. V and J are TRBV7-9 and TRBJ1-4; D gene ambiguous. Germline loops: CDR1 SEHNR, CDR2 FQNEAQ (reference sequence). V lost 5 bases to trimming and J lost 3 bases, with 13 bases between them. This CDR3 region has 15 residues.

The chain carries TRBV18 and TRBJ2-5; a weak D match, TRBD1 (5 bases). This CDR3 is 14 amino acids long. Germline V gene lookup returns CDR1 KGHSH and CDR2 LQKENI. Deletions cut 3 bases from V and 5 bases from J, with 13 bases between. In DNA, the CDR3 is TGTGCCAGCTCACCGCCAGGGTCGGATGAGACCCAGTACTTC. Protein sequence: CASSPPGSDETQYF.